The 13 T cell receptor beta chains below come from one sample, sequenced in a study of Graves' ophthalmopathy and Graves' hyperthyroidism. RNA transcripts yielded amplified TCR beta CDR3 regions. HTBI-primed first-round RT-PCR preceded second-round multiplex PCR. TCRdb recomputed calls from the multiplex PCR reads with MiXCR, one row per CDR3 protein. Of over a million distinct CDR3 sequences listed, 35% to 40% were seen once; the top ten hold 11%. The sample consisted of peripheral blood or thyroid tissue (not recorded which). The receptors were sampled from an adult man with Graves' hyperthyroidism.

The rearrangement links TRBV7-2 to TRBJ2-5, with D maybe TRBD2 (5 bases). This CDR3 is built from 13 residues. Germline V gene lookup returns CDR1 SGHTA and CDR2 FQGNSA. Trimming cost V 8 bases and J 0 bases, with 10 bases left between them. This chain's CDR3 is CASREQYQETQYF. In DNA, the CDR3 is TGTGCCAGCCGGGAACAGTACCAAGAGACCCAGTACTTC.

Of note for this clonotype: The junction differs from germline at one of its ends, possibly a read error. The chain links TRBV28 to TRBJ2-2, with a weak D call TRBD1 (7 bases). The CDR3 covers 13 residues. CDR1 is MDHEN and CDR2 is SYDVKM in the germline V gene. CDR3 DNA: TGTGCCGCAGGGACAGACCTTTCCGGGGGGCTGTTTTTT. Translating it yields CAAGTDLSGGLFF.

J is TRBJ1-2 and V is TRBV6-6; possible D gene TRBD1, 5 bases. This CDR3 has 17 amino acids. V was pared by 1 base and J by 1 base, with 16 bases between. Germline V gene lookup returns CDR1 MNHNY and CDR2 SVGAGI (reference sequence). The CDR3 DNA is TGTGCCAGCAGTTACTTACTCGGGGGATCTGTTAACTATGGCTACACCTTC. Its translation is CASSYLLGGSVNYGYTF.

This clonotype was seen many times. The DNA of the CDR3 is TGTGCCAGCAAGCAGGGGCGGAACACCGGGGAGCTGTTTTTT. It codes for CASKQGRNTGELFF. V gene TRBV7-2 combines with J gene TRBJ2-2, with D possibly TRBD1 on 6 matching bases. CDR3 length equals 14 residues. Trimming stripped 7 bases from V and 1 base from J, with 10 bases between. CDR1 is SGHTA, CDR2 FQGNSA, per germline. Full variable domain (outside the CDR3, taken from reference TRBV7-2 and TRBJ2-2): GAGVSQSPSNKVTEKGKDVELRCDPISGHTALYWYRQSLGQGLEFLIYFQGNSAPDKSGLPSDRFSAERTGGSVSTLTIQRTQQEDSAVYLCASKQGRNTGELFFGEGSRLTVL.

This clonotype occurred many times. The chain uses TRBV24-1 and TRBJ2-2; 8 bases are shared with TRBD1. Germline V gives CDR1 KGHDR, CDR2 SFDVKD. The CDR3 contains 14 residues. Trimming took 7 bases from V and 3 from J; bases not matched to a gene: 3. CDR3 in amino acids: CATRGQAHTGELFF. The CDR3 coding sequence is TGTGCCACCAGGGGACAGGCTCACACCGGGGAGCTGTTTTTT.

The chain links TRBV6-1 to TRBJ2-7, with 8 bases aligning to TRBD1. V trimming: 3 bases; J trimming: 6 bases; junction bases outside the gene matches: 4. This CDR3 is built from 13 residues. In germline, CDR1 is MNHNS, CDR2 SASEGT. The chain's CDR3 is CASSETTGVEQYF. Written as DNA, the CDR3 is TGTGCCAGCAGTGAGACGACAGGGGTCGAGCAGTACTTC.

J is TRBJ1-4 and V is TRBV25-1; no clear D. The CDR3 totals 11 residues. Trimming pared 7 bases from V and 5 bases from J, leaving 5 bases between. Germline CDR1 reads MGHDK; CDR2 reads SYGVNS. The CDR3, as DNA: TGTGCCAGCAATTACAATGAAAAACTGTTTTTT. Protein: CASNYNEKLFF. The variable domain in full, with the rest retrieved from reference TRBV25-1 and TRBJ1-4, is EADIYQTPRYLVIGTGKKITLECSQTMGHDKMYWYQQDPGMELHLIHYSYGVNSTEKGDLSSESTVSRIRTEHFPLTLESARPSHTSQYLCASNYNEKLFFGSGTQLSVL.

The chain combines TRBV18 with TRBJ2-7; the D gene is possibly TRBD1 (6 bases). The CDR3 consists of 13 residues. The V gene's germline CDR1 is KGHSH and CDR2 LQKENI. Trimming removed 5 bases at V and 5 bases at J, with 13 bases between. CDR3 nucleotides: TGTGCCAGCTCAATACAACAGGGACACGAGCAGTACTTC. Amino acid sequence: CASSIQQGHEQYF.

The chain uses TRBV24-1 and TRBJ1-5; 9 nucleotides line up with TRBD1. Germline V gene data show CDR1 as KGHDR and CDR2 as SFDVKD. The trim removed 4 bases at V and 4 bases at J, leaving 4 bases unmatched. The CDR3 contains 15 residues. The DNA for the CDR3 is TGTGCCACCAGTGACGGGACAGGGACGAATCAGCCCCAGCATTTT. It codes for CATSDGTGTNQPQHF.

The V and J genes are TRBV6-6 and TRBJ2-7, with a possible D match to TRBD1 (5 bases). The CDR3 spans 14 residues. V lost 4 bases and J lost 1, with 11 bases in between. Germline V CDR1 and CDR2: MNHNY, SVGAGI (reference sequence). CDR3 residues: CASSSRPGSYEQYF. The CDR3 region has the DNA TGTGCCAGCAGTTCTCGCCCAGGGTCCTACGAGCAGTACTTC.

The chain links TRBV11-2 to TRBJ1-5, with D possibly TRBD1 on 5 matching bases. CDR3 length: 15 amino acids. Germline V gene lookup returns CDR1 SGHAT and CDR2 FQNNGV. The V gene lost 6 bases and the J gene lost 4 bases, with 16 bases spanning the gap. CDR3 DNA sequence: TGTGCCAGCAGTTCACCCCGGGACGGTAATCAGCCCCAGCATTTT. Protein product: CASSSPRDGNQPQHF.

The chain links TRBV10-3 to TRBJ1-1; possibly TRBD1 for D (5 bases). The CDR3 length is 12 residues. Between the trimmed V and J ends, which lost 8 bases and 0 bases, there was a span of 7 bases. Looked up from germline, CDR1 is ENHRY and CDR2 is SYGVKD. The CDR3 coding sequence is TGTGCCATCTCGGGGGTGAACACTGAAGCTTTCTTT. It yields the protein CAISGVNTEAFF.

This clonotype was detected ten times or more. This chain connects TRBV20-1 to TRBJ1-2; D is unresolved. CDR1 and CDR2 from the germline V gene are DFQATT and SNEGSKA (reference sequence). Trimming removed 0 bases from V and 0 bases from J, with 8 bases in between. The CDR3 has 14 amino acids. This chain's CDR3 is CSARDLGANYGYTF. DNA of the CDR3: TGCAGTGCTAGAGACTTGGGAGCTAACTATGGCTACACCTTC.